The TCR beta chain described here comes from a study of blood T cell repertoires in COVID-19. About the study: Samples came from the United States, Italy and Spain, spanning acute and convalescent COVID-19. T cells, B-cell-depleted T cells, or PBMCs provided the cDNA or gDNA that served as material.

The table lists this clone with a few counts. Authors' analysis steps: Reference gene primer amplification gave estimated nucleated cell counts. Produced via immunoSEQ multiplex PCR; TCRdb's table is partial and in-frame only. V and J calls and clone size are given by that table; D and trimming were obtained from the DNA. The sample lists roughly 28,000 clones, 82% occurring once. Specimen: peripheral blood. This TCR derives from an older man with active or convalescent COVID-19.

The chain's CDR3 is CASSPRVRVDTQYF. CDR3 DNA: TGTGCCAGCAGCCCGCGAGTGAGAGTAGATACGCAGTATTTT. The J gene is TRBJ2-3, the V gene TRBV9; D is unresolved. Deletions cut 4 bases from V and 5 bases from J, with 14 bases between. CDR1 and CDR2 from the germline V gene are SGDLS and YYNGEE. This CDR3 comprises 14 residues.